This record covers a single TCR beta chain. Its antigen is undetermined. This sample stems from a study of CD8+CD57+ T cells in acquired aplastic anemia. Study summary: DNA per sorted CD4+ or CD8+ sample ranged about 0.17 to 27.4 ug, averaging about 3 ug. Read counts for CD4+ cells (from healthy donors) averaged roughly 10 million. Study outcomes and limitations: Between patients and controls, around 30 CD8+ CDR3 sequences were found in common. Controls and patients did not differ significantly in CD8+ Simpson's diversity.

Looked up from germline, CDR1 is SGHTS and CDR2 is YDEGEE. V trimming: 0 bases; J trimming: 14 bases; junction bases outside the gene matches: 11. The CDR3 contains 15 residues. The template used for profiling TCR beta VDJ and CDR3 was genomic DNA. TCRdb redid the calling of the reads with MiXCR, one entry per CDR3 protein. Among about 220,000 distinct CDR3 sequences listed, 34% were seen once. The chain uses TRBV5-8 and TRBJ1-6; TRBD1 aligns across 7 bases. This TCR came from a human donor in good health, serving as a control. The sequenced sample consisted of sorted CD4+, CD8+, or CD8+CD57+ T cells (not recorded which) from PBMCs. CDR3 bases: TGTGCCAGCAGCTTGGAAACAGGGGCAACGTCGGCCCTCCACTTT. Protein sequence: CASSLETGATSALHF.